Following are 23 T cell receptor beta chains from one sample sequenced in a study of T cells in women clearing cervical HPV infection. Libraries were prepared by immunoSEQ multiplex PCR; TCRdb keeps only in-frame clonotypes and omits some of them. The sample holds 25,000 to 35,000 clones. Sequences were obtained from blood buffy coat. These receptor sequences come from a woman between 18 and 75 years old with a cervical HPV16 infection that either progressed to CIN3+ or cleared (not recorded which).

A word on this clone: The read falls 3 residues short of the CDR3 end, and the missing part is taken from the germline J gene. The chain employs TRBV20-1 and TRBJ1-4; D might be TRBD1 (6 bases). Trimming removed 5 bases from V and 0 bases from J, with 7 bases in between. This CDR3 contains 13 residues. The germline CDR1 and CDR2 sequences are DFQATT and SNEGSKA (reference sequence). Partial CDR3 DNA: TGCAGTGCTCCAGGGGCAACTAATGAAAAA. Encoded protein: CSAPGATNEK. The CDR3 in its entirety is CSAPGATNEKLFF.

A word on this clone: Read data end 3 residues before the CDR3 end; the end is taken from the germline J gene. This CDR3 is also generated by other DNA sequences in the sample. This rearrangement joins TRBV29-1 to TRBJ2-5; TRBD2 matches at 8 bases. The germline V gene encodes CDR1 SQVTM and CDR2 ANQGSEA. V trimming: 4 bases; J trimming: 5 bases; junction bases outside the gene matches: 0. This CDR3 is 11 amino acids long. This CDR3 reads CSVGGGETQYF. The sequenced part of the CDR3 DNA is TGCAGCGTTGGCGGGGGGGAGACC.

Comments on this clone: The DNA ends 3 residues before the CDR3 does, and the rest of the CDR3 is filled in from the germline J gene. V is TRBV19 and J is TRBJ1-5; 9 positions agree with TRBD1. This CDR3 spans 16 amino acids. The germline V gene has CDR1 LNHDA and CDR2 SQIVND (reference sequence). Unmatched junction bases numbered 7, after V lost 6 bases and J lost 1 base. The CDR3 is CASRGQGRRSNQPQHF. The sequenced part of the CDR3 DNA is TGTGCCAGTAGGGGACAGGGCCGCAGAAGCAATCAGCCC.

Details on this clone: Sequencing ends 3 residues short of the CDR3 end; the germline J gene provides the rest. This rearrangement joins TRBV11-2 to TRBJ1-1; TRBD1 matches at 7 bases. The CDR3 is 12 amino acids. Germline CDR1 reads SGHAT; CDR2 reads FQNNGV. This CDR3 is CASSVRGREAFF. The part of the CDR3 DNA that was read is TGTGCCAGCAGCGTTAGGGGGCGGGAA.

A remark on this clone: The read ends 3 residues before the CDR3 terminus; that terminus is restored from the germline J gene. The V call is TRBV3-1 (or the pseudogene TRBV3-2), the J call TRBJ2-1; D is undetermined. Trimming removed 1 base from V and 4 bases from J, with 8 bases in between. CDR3 size: 14 residues. Germline V CDR1 and CDR2: LGHDT, YNNKEL (reference sequence). The CDR3 protein is CASSQVLNYNEQFF. The DNA read from the CDR3 is TGTGCCAGCAGCCAAGTCTTAAATTACAATGAG.

CDR3 DNA (partial): TGTGCCTGGATTGCGGGGGCGCGGAATTCACCC. Translated: CAWIAGARNSP. The CDR3 as a whole reads CAWIAGARNSPLHF. The chain couples TRBV30 to TRBJ1-6, with TRBD1 as a possible D gene (6 bases). The sequence runs out 3 residues before the end of the CDR3; the remainder is reconstructed from the germline J gene. Per the germline V gene, CDR1 is GTSNPN and CDR2 is SVGIG (reference sequence). V gave up 4 bases and J gave up 7 bases, with 14 bases separating them. This CDR3 region has 14 residues. Using reference TRBV30 and TRBJ1-6 for the parts outside the CDR3, the full variable domain is SQTIHQWPATLVQPVGSPLSLECTVEGTSNPNLYWYRQAAGRGLQLLFYSVGIGQISSEVPQNLSASRPQDRQFILSSKKLLLSDSGFYLCAWIAGARNSPLHFGNGTRLTVT.

About this clone itself: The read stops 3 residues short of the end of the CDR3; the missing end is completed from the germline J gene. V usage is TRBV5-1 and J usage is TRBJ2-3, with D possibly being TRBD1 or TRBD2 (5 bases each). V was pared by 5 bases and J by 2 bases, with 9 bases between. The V gene's germline CDR1 is SGHRS and CDR2 YFSETQ. This CDR3 contains 13 residues. Incomplete CDR3 DNA: TGCGCCAGCAGAGAGGGGCTCACAGATACG. It is translated as CASREGLTDT. The whole CDR3 protein is CASREGLTDTQYF.

As regards this clone: From the germline J gene comes the end of the CDR3, since the read stops 3 residues before it. The genes are TRBV2 and TRBJ2-5; perhaps TRBD1 as D (5 bases). CDR1 and CDR2 (germline): SNHLY, FYNNEI. The V and J ends lost 7 bases and 3 bases respectively, with 12 bases between them. The CDR3 loop spans 13 amino acids. Partial CDR3 DNA: TGTGCCAGCACCCTCAGGGTGGAAGAGACC. It encodes CASTLRVEET. In full, the CDR3 reads CASTLRVEETQYF.

On this clone: From the germline J gene comes the end of the CDR3, since the read stops 3 residues before it. This chain links TRBV28 with TRBJ2-5; D is possibly TRBD2 (5 bases). The CDR3 runs to 16 residues. The V end lost 5 bases, the J end lost 3 bases, and 19 bases lay between the germline ends. The germline V gene has CDR1 MDHEN and CDR2 SYDVKM. Partial CDR3 DNA: TGTGCCAGCAGTGGTACGGCGGGCGTGGTTAAAGAGACC. Translating it yields CASSGTAGVVKET. The complete CDR3 reads CASSGTAGVVKETQYF.

Details on this clone: The CDR3 is cut off 3 residues early in the read; its end comes from the germline J gene. The V gene is TRBV20-1, the J gene TRBJ2-3; TRBD2 matches at 7 bases. There are 15 residues in the CDR3. The germline gives CDR1 DFQATT, CDR2 SNEGSKA (reference sequence). J gave up 6 bases and V 3 bases, and 12 bases lay outside the gene matches. The CDR3 protein is CSASLGLGRVDTQYF. Partial CDR3 DNA: TGCAGTGCTAGTTTGGGGCTGGGGAGGGTCGATACG.

Concerning this clone: Read sequence stops 3 residues before the CDR3 end, and the germline J gene provides the missing end. This chain uses TRBV7-8 with TRBJ2-5; tentatively, D is TRBD2 (7 bases). CDR1 is SGHVS, CDR2 FQNEAQ, per germline. The CDR3 runs 16 residues. V lost 8 bases and J lost 5, with 24 bases in between. The DNA read from the CDR3 is TGTGCCAGCCAACTGGGGGGGGCAGGCGGTAGGGAGACC. Encoded protein: CASQLGGAGGRET. The whole CDR3 is CASQLGGAGGRETQYF.

As for this clone: The sequenced fragment ends 3 residues before the CDR3 boundary, so the rest is inferred from the germline J gene. The genes are TRBV5-1 and TRBJ2-1; 9 bases line up with TRBD2. The germline CDR1 and CDR2 sequences are SGHRS and YFSETQ. The CDR3 totals 15 residues. J lost 5 bases, V lost 2 bases, and 5 bases had no gene match. The sequenced part of the CDR3 DNA is TGCGCCAGCAGCTTCCTAGCGGGGTCTGACAATGAG. This translates into CASSFLAGSDNE. The full CDR3 protein is CASSFLAGSDNEQFF. Complete variable domain (other parts from reference TRBV5-1 and TRBJ2-1): KAGVTQTPRYLIKTRGQQVTLSCSPISGHRSVSWYQQTPGQGLQFLFEYFSETQRNKGNFPGRFSGRQFSNSRSEMNVSTLELGDSALYLCASSFLAGSDNEQFFGPGTRLTVL.

Note on this clone: The CDR3 is cut off 3 residues early in the read; its end comes from the germline J gene. The chain employs TRBV9 and TRBJ1-1; D uncertain. Per the germline V gene, CDR1 is SGDLS and CDR2 is YYNGEE. The CDR3 is made up of 14 amino acids. Trimming removed 0 bases from V and 1 base from J, with 7 bases in between. Here the CDR3 reads CASSVGGENTEAFF. Incomplete CDR3 DNA: TGTGCCAGCAGCGTAGGCGGGGAGAACACTGAA.

Concerning this clone itself: Coverage ceases 3 residues before the CDR3 finishes, and the germline J gene fills in the end. The chain is built from TRBV14 and TRBJ2-7; TRBD2 is a possible D gene (6 bases). CDR1 is SGHDN and CDR2 is FVKESK in the germline V gene. The ends were cut back, 0 bases at V and 3 bases at J, with 15 bases in the middle. The CDR3 runs 16 residues. The sequenced part of the CDR3 DNA is TGTGCCAGCAGCCAAGAAACGGGACTGCCTTTCTACGAG. This codes for CASSQETGLPFYE. The CDR3 reads in full as CASSQETGLPFYEQYF.

For this clone: The read terminates 3 residues ahead of where the CDR3 ends, so the germline J gene completes it. V gene TRBV5-1 combines with J gene TRBJ1-4, with 10 bases fitting TRBD1. The CDR3 runs to 14 residues. Germline-derived CDR1 and CDR2 are SGHRS and YFSETQ. V dropped 5 bases and J dropped 7; count of bases not matched to a gene: 5. The sequenced CDR3 bases are TGCGCCAGCAGGGACGGGACAGGGGCTGAAAAA. Translated, it gives CASRDGTGAEK. In full, the CDR3 is CASRDGTGAEKLFF. Filled out from reference TRBV5-1 and TRBJ1-4, the complete variable domain reads KAGVTQTPRYLIKTRGQQVTLSCSPISGHRSVSWYQQTPGQGLQFLFEYFSETQRNKGNFPGRFSGRQFSNSRSEMNVSTLELGDSALYLCASRDGTGAEKLFFGSGTQLSVL.

Details on this clone: The read falls 3 residues short of the CDR3 end, and the missing part is taken from the germline J gene. The rearrangement joins TRBV30 to TRBJ1-1; the match to TRBD1 covers 9 bases. J was trimmed by 3 bases and V by 3 bases; bases with no gene match: 11. CDR1 is GTSNPN, CDR2 SVGIG, per germline (reference sequence). The CDR3 totals 16 residues. CDR3 bases read: TGTGCCTGGAGGGTAGGGACAGGGTTCTTCGACACTGAA. Its translation is CAWRVGTGFFDTE. In full, the CDR3 is CAWRVGTGFFDTEAFF.

The part of the CDR3 DNA that was read is TGCAGTGCTAGCGCTAGACTAGCGGGGGAGGAGACC. Translated: CSASARLAGEET. The CDR3 in its entirety is CSASARLAGEETQYF. The chain is built from TRBV20-1 and TRBJ2-5; 12 bases are a match to TRBD2. The CDR3 extends 3 residues past the end of the read, so its final part is completed from the germline J gene. From germline, CDR1 is DFQATT and CDR2 SNEGSKA (reference sequence). The junction had 7 bases not matched to a gene; V was cut back by 3 bases and J by 5 bases. This CDR3 is built from 15 residues.

As for this clone: The read ends 3 residues before the CDR3 terminus; that terminus is restored from the germline J gene. V and J are TRBV5-1 and TRBJ1-4; D might be TRBD1 (6 bases). In germline, CDR1 is SGHRS, CDR2 YFSETQ. The V end was cut by 1 base, the J end by 3 bases, with 7 bases between. CDR3 length equals 14 residues. The sequenced part of the CDR3 DNA is TGCGCCAGCAGCTTGACAGGGCCTAATGAAAAA. Protein sequence: CASSLTGPNEK. In full, the CDR3 reads CASSLTGPNEKLFF.

To note about this clone: The CDR3 is cut off 3 residues early in the read; its end comes from the germline J gene. The chain has TRBV5-4 and TRBJ2-1; 9 nucleotides agree with TRBD2. CDR3 length: 15 amino acids. The V gene end was trimmed by 4 bases and the J gene end by 4 bases; junction bases not matched to a gene: 6. CDR1 and CDR2 from the germline V gene are SGHNT and YYREEE (reference sequence). Partial CDR3 DNA: TGTGCCAGCAGCCTGAGCGGGGGGCTTTACAATGAG. It codes for CASSLSGGLYNE. The complete CDR3 reads CASSLSGGLYNEQFF.

To note about this clone: The read gets to within 3 residues of the CDR3 end, and the germline J gene fills in the rest. The V gene is TRBV11-2, the J gene TRBJ2-7; TRBD1 matches 8 bases. V lost 3 bases and J lost 4; bases outside the gene matches: 5. The CDR3 is 14 residues long. From germline, CDR1 is SGHAT and CDR2 FQNNGV. CDR3 sequence reads: CASSFSGGSYEQYF. The CDR3 DNA, read in part, is TGTGCCAGCAGCTTCTCAGGGGGCAGTTACGAG.

Comment on this clone: The read falls 3 residues short of the CDR3 end, and the missing part is taken from the germline J gene. The chain carries TRBV20-1 and TRBJ1-1, with unresolved D. The CDR3 is made up of 12 amino acids. V lost 1 base and J lost 3, with 6 bases in between. Germline loops: CDR1 DFQATT, CDR2 SNEGSKA (reference sequence). CDR3 DNA, as far as it was read: TGCAGTGCTAGAGCGAGGGACACTGAA. Protein: CSARARDTE. The CDR3, in full, reads CSARARDTEAFF.

A note on this clone: The read comes to an end 3 residues before the CDR3 does, leaving the germline J gene to fill in the end. The chain employs TRBV2 and TRBJ1-1, with D possibly being TRBD1 (5 bases). Germline V gene data show CDR1 as SNHLY and CDR2 as FYNNEI. V was clipped by 1 base and J by 2 bases, with 8 bases between them. The CDR3 is 14 residues long. This CDR3 reads CASSEGQGNTEAFF. The CDR3 bases that were read are TGTGCCAGCAGTGAAGGGCAGGGTAACACTGAA. The complete variable domain, with remaining parts taken from reference TRBV2 and TRBJ1-1, reads EPEVTQTPSHQVTQMGQEVILRCVPISNHLYFYWYRQILGQKVEFLVSFYNNEISEKSEIFDDQFSVERPDGSNFTLKIRSTKLEDSAMYFCASSEGQGNTEAFFGQGTRLTVV.

In the case of this clone: The CDR3 goes on 3 residues after the read ends, and that part is filled in from the germline J gene. V usage is TRBV5-1 and J usage is TRBJ2-1, with D tentatively TRBD1 or TRBD2 (9 bases each). Germline V gene sequence: CDR1 SGHRS, CDR2 YFSETQ. The CDR3 is 19 residues long. Trimming removed 1 base from V and 5 bases from J, with 25 bases in between. The chain's CDR3 is CASSLPDRGKRGDHNEQFF. CDR3 DNA (partial): TGCGCCAGCAGCTTGCCGGACAGGGGCAAGCGGGGGGATCACAATGAG.